This TCR beta chain emerged from a study of cytomegalovirus exposure and HLA in healthy donors. Findings and caveats of the study: The authors reported that TCR beta sequences could predict HLA-A and HLA-B alleles. These predictions were accurate for most subjects in the first cohort.

Primers included in the PCR were 60 Vbeta and 13 Jbeta primers. The protocol was immunoSEQ multiplex PCR, while the TCRdb copy is restricted to in-frame clones and leaves out a portion. There are 120,000 to 150,000 clones in the sample; roughly 85% occur only once, and less than 2% lies in the top ten. The CDR3 has 13 residues. The V gene's germline CDR1 is ENHRY and CDR2 SYGVKD. V trimming: 6 bases; J trimming: 8 bases; junction bases outside the gene matches: 5. As to this clone: Its antigen is unknown.

The sequence was obtained from a woman aged 25 to 39 in good health and CMV-seronegative. The V call is TRBV10-3, the J call TRBJ1-4; 8 bases line up with TRBD1. The sample taken for sequencing was PBMCs. CDR3 DNA sequence: TGTGCCATCAGAGGGACAGGCCTAGAAAAACTGTTTTTT. This encodes CAIRGTGLEKLFF.